Listed here is a single TCR beta chain. As processed by the authors: Estimates of nucleated cell counts were drawn from the amplification of reference gene primers. Produced via immunoSEQ multiplex PCR; TCRdb's table is partial and in-frame only. V, J and clone size reflect that table, while D and trimming were determined from the DNA. The sample yields more than 100,000 clones, about four fifths seen once. Trimming pared 2 bases from V and 5 bases from J, leaving 16 bases between. This CDR3 has 15 residues. From germline, CDR1 is GTSNPN and CDR2 SVGIG (reference sequence). This entry comes from a study of blood T cell repertoires in COVID-19. Across the study: Whether acute or convalescent, the COVID-19 samples came from the United States, Italy and Spain. From T cells, B-cell-depleted T cells, or PBMCs came the material, which was cDNA or gDNA.

The sequence was obtained from a woman aged 45 to 65 with acute or convalescent COVID-19. The chain employs TRBV30 and TRBJ1-3; D unresolved. The sequenced sample was peripheral blood. Here the CDR3 DNA reads TGTGCCTGGAGTACGAGGGCAGGCACCAGAAACACCATATATTTT. Its protein is CAWSTRAGTRNTIYF.